This TCR beta chain was sequenced for a study of blood T cell repertoires in COVID-19. Original methodology: How many nucleated cells were present was estimated from reference gene primer amplification. TCRdb keeps only in-frame clones here, not all; method: immunoSEQ multiplex PCR. D and trimming come from the DNA, and the V and J calls and clone size come from that table. The sample comprises tens of thousands of clones, roughly 87% of which are singletons, and over 12% rests with the top ten. The CDR3 runs to 14 residues. Germline trimming cut 3 bases from V and 7 bases from J; bases unmatched to any gene: 3. The germline CDR1 and CDR2 sequences are KGHSH and LQKENI.

Material: peripheral blood. The receptor was isolated from a human donor in a cohort sampled during active COVID-19. The chain joins TRBV18 to TRBJ2-7; 13 nucleotides line up with TRBD2. In nucleotides, the CDR3 is TGTGCCAGCTCACCTCCGACTAGCGGGAGGGAGCAGTACTTC. Translating it yields CASSPPTSGREQYF.